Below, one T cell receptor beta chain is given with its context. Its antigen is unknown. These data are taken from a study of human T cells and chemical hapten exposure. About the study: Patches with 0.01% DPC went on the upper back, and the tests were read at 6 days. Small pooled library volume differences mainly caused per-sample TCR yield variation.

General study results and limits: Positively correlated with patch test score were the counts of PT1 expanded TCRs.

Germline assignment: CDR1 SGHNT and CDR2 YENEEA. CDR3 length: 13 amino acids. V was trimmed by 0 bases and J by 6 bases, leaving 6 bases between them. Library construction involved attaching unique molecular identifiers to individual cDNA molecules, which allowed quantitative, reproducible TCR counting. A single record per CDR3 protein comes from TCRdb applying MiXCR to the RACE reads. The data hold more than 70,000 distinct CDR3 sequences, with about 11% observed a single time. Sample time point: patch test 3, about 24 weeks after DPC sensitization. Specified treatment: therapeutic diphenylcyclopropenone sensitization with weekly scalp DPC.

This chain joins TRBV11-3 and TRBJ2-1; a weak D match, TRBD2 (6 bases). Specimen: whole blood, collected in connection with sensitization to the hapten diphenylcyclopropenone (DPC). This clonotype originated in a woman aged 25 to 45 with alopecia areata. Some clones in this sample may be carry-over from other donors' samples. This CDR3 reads CASSLDGSNEQFF. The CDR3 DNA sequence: TGTGCCAGCAGCTTAGACGGGAGCAATGAGCAGTTCTTC.